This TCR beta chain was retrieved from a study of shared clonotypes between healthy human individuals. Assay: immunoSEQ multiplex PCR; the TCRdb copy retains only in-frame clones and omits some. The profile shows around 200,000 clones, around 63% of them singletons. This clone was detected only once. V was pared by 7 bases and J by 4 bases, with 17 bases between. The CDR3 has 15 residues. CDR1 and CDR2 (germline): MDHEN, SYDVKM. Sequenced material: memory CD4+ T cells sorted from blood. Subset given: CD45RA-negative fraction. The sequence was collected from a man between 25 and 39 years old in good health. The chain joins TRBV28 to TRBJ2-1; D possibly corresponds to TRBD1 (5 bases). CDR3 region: CASNDGGRDYNEQFF. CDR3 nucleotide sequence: TGTGCCAGCAACGACGGCGGCAGGGATTACAATGAGCAGTTCTTC.